The 30 T cell receptor beta chains in this list originate from one sample, sequenced in a study of shared clonotypes between healthy human individuals. TCRdb's copy holds only in-frame clones and misses some; the assay was immunoSEQ multiplex PCR. The table lists 190,000 or so clones, 66% of them singletons. Sequencing used memory CD4+ T cells sorted from blood. The subset: CD45RA-negative fraction. The receptors shown here come from a young man in good health.

This sequence joins TRBV29-1 and TRBJ2-7; TRBD2 might be the D (5 bases). The V end was cut by 1 base, the J end by 2 bases, with 15 bases between. This CDR3 has 15 amino acids. Germline V gene lookup returns CDR1 SQVTM and CDR2 ANQGSEA. The CDR3 spells CSVEGSWTGTYEQYF. The CDR3 nucleotides read TGCAGCGTTGAAGGTAGTTGGACGGGGACCTACGAGCAGTACTTC.

Only a few counts were recorded for this clone. The chain is built from TRBV29-1 and TRBJ1-1; D ambiguous. V was pared by 5 bases and J by 1 base, with 14 bases between. Germline V gene sequence: CDR1 SQVTM, CDR2 ANQGSEA. The CDR3 is made up of 14 amino acids. The CDR3 nucleotides read TGCAGCGTTTCCCCCAAGGTGGGGAACACTGAAGCTTTCTTT. Translating it yields CSVSPKVGNTEAFF.

This clone was observed a handful of times. The chain links TRBV29-1 to TRBJ2-1; perhaps TRBD2 as D (5 bases). The germline CDR1 and CDR2 sequences are SQVTM and ANQGSEA. Trimming stripped 4 bases from V and 9 bases from J, with 10 bases between. CDR3 size: 11 residues. This chain's CDR3 is CSVAVGAEQFF. The CDR3 DNA sequence: TGCAGCGTTGCGGTGGGAGCTGAGCAGTTCTTC.

This clone was found many times. CDR3 bases: TGTGCCAGCGGGGCGGGGCGAAGCTCCTACGAGCAGTACTTC. It encodes CASGAGRSSYEQYF. The rearrangement joins TRBV2 to TRBJ2-7; a possible D gene is TRBD2 (6 bases). The germline CDR1 and CDR2 sequences are SNHLY and FYNNEI. There are 14 residues in the CDR3. Trimming removed 8 bases from V and 0 bases from J, with 14 bases in between.

V usage is TRBV14 and J usage is TRBJ2-5, with unresolved D. There are 16 residues in the CDR3. CDR1 is SGHDN and CDR2 is FVKESK in the germline V gene. V shed 1 base and J shed 1 base, with 13 bases lying between them. The CDR3 DNA follows: TGTGCCAGCAGCCAAGGACGTCGGGTTCGCCAAGAGACCCAGTACTTC. Residues: CASSQGRRVRQETQYF.

The chain has TRBV5-6 and TRBJ2-3; no clear D. V lost 6 bases and J 3 bases, leaving 17 bases between the germline ends. The germline CDR1 and CDR2 sequences are SGHDT and YYEEEE. This CDR3 region has 15 residues. CDR3 sequence (DNA): TGTGCCAGCACCTCCGCCGTCGATTATACAGATACGCAGTATTTT. Protein product: CASTSAVDYTDTQYF.

A remark on this clone: In the same sample, other DNA sequences code for this CDR3. The rearrangement joins TRBV20-1 to TRBJ2-7; no clear D. The CDR3 has 10 residues. Deletions cut 6 bases from V and 0 bases from J, with 3 bases between. Looked up from germline, CDR1 is DFQATT and CDR2 is SNEGSKA (reference sequence). This chain's CDR3 is CSARSYEQYF. The CDR3 DNA reads as TGCAGTGCCCGCTCCTACGAGCAGTACTTC.

This sequence joins TRBV5-6 and TRBJ2-7, with D uncertain. V was clipped by 1 base and J by 4 bases, with 18 bases between them. Germline CDR1 is SGHDT and CDR2 is YYEEEE. The CDR3 loop spans 16 amino acids. CDR3: CASSLLQTSTLYEQYF. The CDR3 coding sequence is TGTGCCAGCAGCTTGCTACAGACCAGTACCTTATACGAGCAGTACTTC.

This clone occurred a few times. The DNA for the CDR3 is TGTGCCAGCAGTGACCCCGGTGATACCGGTGAGCAGTTCTTC. It codes for CASSDPGDTGEQFF. J is TRBJ2-1 and V is TRBV25-1; the D is unclear. Trimming left V 3 bases short and J 9 bases short, with 15 bases between. The CDR3 runs 14 residues. Germline loops: CDR1 MGHDK, CDR2 SYGVNS.

There are many counts of this clone. The rearrangement links TRBV6-1 to TRBJ2-7; D gene uncertain. Germline V gives CDR1 MNHNS, CDR2 SASEGT. The V end was cut by 0 bases, the J end by 6 bases, with 9 bases between. This CDR3 is built from 13 residues. DNA of the CDR3: TGTGCCAGCAGTGAAGCGACCCAGGTCGAGCAGTACTTC. Its translation: CASSEATQVEQYF.

This clone was detected once. V is TRBV27 and J is TRBJ2-5; 7 positions agree with TRBD1. Looked up from germline, CDR1 is MNHEY and CDR2 is SMNVEV (reference sequence). CDR3 length: 15 amino acids. V gave up 5 bases and J gave up 9 bases; unmatched junction bases: 15. DNA of the CDR3: TGTGCCAGCAGTACGCCGGGACAGCCTAAGGGGGCCCAGTACTTC. Protein: CASSTPGQPKGAQYF.

This chain connects TRBV7-2 to TRBJ2-1; D is tentatively TRBD1 or TRBD2 (6 bases each). Germline CDR1 SGHTA, CDR2 FQGNSA. V dropped 2 bases and J dropped 0 bases, with 14 bases sitting between them. The CDR3 extends over 17 amino acids. CDR3 nucleotides: TGTGCCAGCAGCTTAAGGGGGGCTAGGAGCTCCTACAATGAGCAGTTCTTC. Translated, it gives CASSLRGARSSYNEQFF.

The chain combines TRBV7-8 with TRBJ2-7; 10 nucleotides align to TRBD2. The length of the CDR3 is 19 residues. Trimming removed 5 bases from V and 0 bases from J; junction bases left unmatched: 16. Germline CDR1 SGHVS, CDR2 FQNEAQ. CDR3 residues: CASSPYRASGSISSYEQYF. CDR3 DNA: TGTGCCAGCAGCCCATATAGGGCTAGCGGGAGTATCAGCTCCTACGAGCAGTACTTC.

This chain joins TRBV10-3 and TRBJ2-1, with D possibly matching TRBD1 (6 bases). In germline, CDR1 is ENHRY, CDR2 SYGVKD. The CDR3 is made up of 13 amino acids. V lost 4 bases to trimming and J lost 7 bases, with 11 bases between them. The CDR3 loop is CAISVQGSNEQFF. CDR3 nucleotides: TGTGCCATCAGTGTACAGGGTTCGAATGAGCAGTTCTTC.

With respect to this clone: Other DNA sequences from this sample encode an identical CDR3 as well. CDR3 DNA sequence: TGTGCCAGCAGCTTAGCGCCGGTAACTAGCACAGATACGCAGTATTTT. Protein sequence: CASSLAPVTSTDTQYF. The chain employs TRBV7-6 and TRBJ2-3; D is ambiguous. The CDR3 extends over 16 amino acids. Germline loops: CDR1 SGHVS, CDR2 FNYEAQ. Trimming pared 0 bases from V and 0 bases from J, leaving 10 bases between.

This chain connects TRBV28 to TRBJ2-3; 8 bases fit TRBD1. The junction had 7 bases not matched to a gene; V was cut back by 4 bases and J by 4 bases. The germline V gene encodes CDR1 MDHEN and CDR2 SYDVKM. CDR3 length: 15 amino acids. Here the CDR3 DNA reads TGTGCCAGCAGTTCCTCCGGACAGGGCCCAGATACGCAGTATTTT. It yields the protein CASSSSGQGPDTQYF.

The sample holds a few counts of this clone. V gene TRBV18 combines with J gene TRBJ2-2, with 10 bases aligning to TRBD2. The CDR3 has 19 residues. The V and J ends lost 0 bases and 4 bases, in that order; junction bases with no gene match: 11. From germline, CDR1 is KGHSH and CDR2 LQKENI. The CDR3 DNA is TGTGCCAGCTCACCACCTTTTCTAGCGGGAGAGCGAAGCACCGGGGAGCTGTTTTTT. Its protein is CASSPPFLAGERSTGELFF.

The rearrangement uses TRBV15 and TRBJ2-1, with no clear D. Germline loops: CDR1 LNHNV, CDR2 YYDKDF (reference sequence). Trimming shortened V by 0 bases and J by 2 bases, and 5 bases separated the two germline ends. The length of the CDR3 is 14 residues. Here the CDR3 reads CATSRDKAYNEQFF. CDR3 sequence (DNA): TGTGCCACCAGCAGAGATAAGGCCTACAATGAGCAGTTCTTC.

In this sample, this clone turned up a few times. V is TRBV18 and J is TRBJ2-7; 9 bases agree with TRBD1. V lost 4 bases, J lost 3 bases, and 7 bases stayed unmatched. Germline values: CDR1 KGHSH, CDR2 LQKENI. The CDR3 loop spans 15 amino acids. The DNA for the CDR3 is TGTGCCAGCTCACGAACGACAGGGGGAAACTACGAGCAGTACTTC. It translates to CASSRTTGGNYEQYF. Full variable domain (rest looked up from reference TRBV18 and TRBJ2-7): NAGVMQNPRHLVRRRGQEARLRCSPMKGHSHVYWYRQLPEEGLKFMVYLQKENIIDESGMPKERFSAEFPKEGPSILRIQQVVRGDSAAYFCASSRTTGGNYEQYFGPGTRLTVT.

The chain recombines TRBV10-3 with TRBJ2-5; TRBD1 agrees at 10 bases. CDR3 length: 13 amino acids. V was clipped by 11 bases and J by 5 bases; unmatched bases: 8. Germline values: CDR1 ENHRY, CDR2 SYGVKD. The CDR3 protein is CAVRQGAEETQYF. The CDR3 DNA reads TGTGCCGTTCGACAGGGGGCGGAGGAGACCCAGTACTTC.

This clone appeared once. The chain has TRBV29-1 and TRBJ2-1; 16 nucleotides match TRBD2. J was trimmed by 6 bases and V by 6 bases; bases with no gene match: 2. The CDR3 runs to 14 residues. Germline V gene data show CDR1 as SQVTM and CDR2 as ANQGSEA. This CDR3 reads CSVGTSGRANEQFF. DNA of the CDR3: TGCAGCGTCGGGACTAGCGGGAGGGCCAATGAGCAGTTCTTC.

The rearrangement uses TRBV6-6 and TRBJ2-1; the D gene is possibly TRBD2 (6 bases). The germline V gene has CDR1 MNHNY and CDR2 SVGAGI (reference sequence). Trimming left V 6 bases short and J 9 bases short, with 18 bases between. The CDR3 totals 14 residues. As DNA, the CDR3 is TGTGCCAGCAGGCGTTGGGGGGACTCGGGTGAGCAGTTCTTC. Translation gives CASRRWGDSGEQFF.

V gene TRBV14 combines with J gene TRBJ2-1, with D perhaps matching TRBD1 (5 bases). Germline V gene sequence: CDR1 SGHDN, CDR2 FVKESK. V lost 1 base and J 3 bases, leaving 25 bases between the germline ends. This CDR3 has 20 residues. CDR3 in DNA: TGTGCCAGCAGCCAAGTGGTCGCTCCGATCCGGACAAGAGGCTACAATGAGCAGTTCTTC. Its protein is CASSQVVAPIRTRGYNEQFF.

The rearrangement uses TRBV27 and TRBJ2-7, with D perhaps TRBD2 (6 bases). Trimming took off 6 bases at V and 0 bases at J, with 15 bases between the two ends. Germline CDR1 and CDR2: MNHEY and SMNVEV (reference sequence). The CDR3 sequence is 15 residues long. CDR3 in amino acids: CASSRPGLLSYEQYF. In nucleotides, the CDR3 is TGTGCCAGCAGCCGGCCGGGACTCCTCTCCTACGAGCAGTACTTC.

The chain recombines TRBV7-2 with TRBJ2-5, with D perhaps matching TRBD2 (6 bases). The CDR3 runs 15 residues. The germline CDR1 and CDR2 sequences are SGHTA and FQGNSA. Trimming took off 1 base at V and 2 bases at J, with 11 bases between the two ends. CDR3: CASSLDPLAQETQYF. The CDR3 DNA follows: TGTGCCAGCAGCTTAGATCCCCTAGCGCAAGAGACCCAGTACTTC.

The chain joins TRBV4-2 to TRBJ2-2, with 7 bases aligning to TRBD2. V trimming: 6 bases; J trimming: 7 bases; junction bases outside the gene matches: 8. This CDR3 has 14 residues. Germline V lookup: CDR1 LGHNA, CDR2 YNFKEQ. In DNA form, the CDR3 reads TGTGCCAGCAGTCGGGCGGGAGAAATCGGGGAGCTGTTTTTT. Its translation: CASSRAGEIGELFF.

This clone is labeled medium-sized (0.01 to 0.1%). The J gene is TRBJ2-7, the V gene TRBV5-6; possibly TRBD1 or TRBD2 for D (5 bases each). This CDR3 spans 12 amino acids. V lost 6 bases, J lost 3 bases, and 10 bases lay in between. Per germline, CDR1 SGHDT and CDR2 YYEEEE. The DNA for the CDR3 is TGTGCCAGCACCCTTGGGGGCTACGAGCAGTACTTC. It codes for CASTLGGYEQYF.

The chain carries TRBV5-1 and TRBJ2-3, with 8 bases matching TRBD2. There are 16 residues in the CDR3. CDR1 and CDR2 (germline): SGHRS, YFSETQ. With V trimmed by 3 bases and J by 3 bases, 9 bases remained unmatched. CDR3 in DNA: TGCGCCAGCAGCTCGTCTATCGGGAGGGGGACAGATACGCAGTATTTT. Protein sequence: CASSSSIGRGTDTQYF.

The chain combines TRBV30 with TRBJ1-2; tentative D call: TRBD1 (6 bases). Germline loops: CDR1 GTSNPN, CDR2 SVGIG (reference sequence). The CDR3 loop spans 13 amino acids. V lost 2 bases, J lost 7 bases, and 14 bases lay in between. CDR3 residues: CAWSLVTGGGYTF. The CDR3 region has the DNA TGTGCCTGGAGTCTTGTGACAGGCGGTGGCTACACCTTC.

This clone was counted a single time. This rearrangement joins TRBV5-1 to TRBJ2-2; D is unresolved. The CDR3 totals 16 residues. Germline V lookup: CDR1 SGHRS, CDR2 YFSETQ. Trimming left V 4 bases short and J 0 bases short, with 13 bases between. DNA for the CDR3: TGCGCCAGCAGCAGGATATCGGTCGCGAACACCGGGGAGCTGTTTTTT. Translated, it gives CASSRISVANTGELFF.